Listed below are T cell receptor beta chains from one sample, sequenced in a study of cytomegalovirus exposure and HLA in healthy donors. This table comes from immunoSEQ multiplex PCR, and its TCRdb copy is limited to in-frame clones, with some not included. Of 150,000 to 200,000 clones in the sample, roughly 87% were seen once. Material: PBMCs. The receptors were gathered from a girl under three years old in good health and CMV-seronegative. The CDR3 runs from the conserved cysteine through the conserved F or W. Each record gives: clone size, V gene, J gene, D gene, CDR3 DNA, CDR3 protein. The D gene is left open where the match is weak. Not all rows give a size; the values are once, few, many and, for expanded clones, a class.

>NA|TRBV2|TRBJ1-1|NA
TGTGCCAGCACCGGGACACCTAACACTGAAGCTTTCTTT
CASTGTPNTEAFF
>NA|TRBV2|TRBJ2-2|TRBD2
TGTGCCAGCAGTGATTTTAGCGGGAGGGCTGGCACCGGGGAGCTGTTTTTT
CASSDFSGRAGTGELFF
>NA|TRBV6-1|TRBJ2-6|TRBD1
TGTGCCAGCAAACAGGGGGTCGGGGCCAACGTCCTGACTTTC
CASKQGVGANVLTF
>NA|TRBV7-2|TRBJ2-7|NA
TGTGCCAGCAGCCGAGGAAGGCTCTCCTACGAGCAGTACTTC
CASSRGRLSYEQYF
>NA|TRBV5-4|TRBJ2-5|NA
TGTGCCAGCAGCCAGCAAGAGACCCAGTACTTC
CASSQQETQYF
>NA|TRBV4-3|TRBJ2-1|TRBD1
TGCGCCAGCAGCCAAGGAGGGGGCGAAAGCTCCTACAATGAGCAGTTCTTC
CASSQGGGESSYNEQFF
>NA|TRBV2|TRBJ1-1|NA
TGTGCCAGCAGTGACCAGCAGGGTACCACTGAAGCTTTCTTT
CASSDQQGTTEAFF
>NA|TRBV27|TRBJ2-1|NA
TGTGCCAGCGGGCGGGGGCGCGGGAATGAGCAGTTCTTC
CASGRGRGNEQFF
>NA|TRBV11-3|TRBJ2-7|NA
TGTGCCAGCAGCTTCGGTTCGCGGGGCGAGCAGTACTTC
CASSFGSRGEQYF
>once|TRBV5-4|TRBJ2-3|TRBD1
TGTGCCAGCAGCTTAGCCGGGACAGGGGCAGATACGCAGTATTTT
CASSLAGTGADTQYF
>NA|TRBV5-1|TRBJ2-7|TRBD1
TGCGCCAGCAGCCCCCGGACAGGGGGATCGGGGGAGCAGTACTTC
CASSPRTGGSGEQYF
>NA|TRBV29-1|TRBJ1-1|NA
TGCAGCGTTGAAAGGCCAGGGTTGGGGAACACTGAAGCTTTCTTT
CSVERPGLGNTEAFF
>NA|TRBV4-1|TRBJ2-5|NA
TGCGCCAGCAGCCAAGCTTACCCACAGGGTGTCGGGACCCGGTACTTC
CASSQAYPQGVGTRYF
>once|TRBV4-3|TRBJ2-7|NA
TGCGCCAGCAGCCAGAGACTAAAACCCTACGAGCAGTACTTC
CASSQRLKPYEQYF
>NA|TRBV5-1|TRBJ1-2|NA
TGCGCCAGCAGCTTAGAGCCCTTCACTAACTATGGCTACACCTTC
CASSLEPFTNYGYTF
>NA|TRBV6-5|TRBJ2-7|TRBD2
TGTGCCAGCAGTTACCGCGCGGGAGGAGCGTCCTACGAGCAGTACTTC
CASSYRAGGASYEQYF
>few|TRBV18|TRBJ1-2|NA
TGTGCCAGCTCTTGGGGGCCTTATGGCTACACCTTC
CASSWGPYGYTF
>few|TRBV30|TRBJ1-1|TRBD1
TGTGCCTGGAGTGCCGACCGACAGGGACAAGCTTTCTTT
CAWSADRQGQAFF
>NA|TRBV7-8|TRBJ2-5|TRBD1
TGTGCCAGCCACCGACTCCGTGGGACAGGGCCCCAAGAGACCCAGTACTTC
CASHRLRGTGPQETQYF
>NA|TRBV30|TRBJ2-5|NA
TGTGCCTGGCGAAACAGGGATACGCAAGAGACCCAGTACTTC
CAWRNRDTQETQYF
>NA|TRBV2|TRBJ2-5|NA
TGTGCCAACTTCAGGGGACATAACCAAGAGACCCAGTACTTC
CANFRGHNQETQYF
>NA|TRBV27|TRBJ1-3|NA
TGTGCCAGCAGTTTCACAGGGAGCGGAAACACCATATATTTT
CASSFTGSGNTIYF
>NA|TRBV13|TRBJ2-7|TRBD2
TGTGCCAGCAGCTCCAGCGGGACCTACGAGCAGTACTTC
CASSSSGTYEQYF
>NA|TRBV4-2|TRBJ2-1|TRBD2
TGTGCCAGCAGCCACCTCATAGCGGGGGAAGAGCAGTTCTTC
CASSHLIAGEEQFF
>NA|TRBV19|TRBJ1-4|TRBD1
TGTGCCAGTAGTAAGGGACAGGGTCTTGAAAAACTGTTTTTT
CASSKGQGLEKLFF
>NA|TRBV5-1|TRBJ2-1|TRBD1
TGCGCCAGCAGCAGCATCAGGGGGACCGAAAGAGATGAGCAGTTCTTC
CASSSIRGTERDEQFF
>NA|TRBV11-2|TRBJ2-7|TRBD2
TGTGCCAGCAGCCCCCTAGCGGGGAGCTACGAGCAGTACTTC
CASSPLAGSYEQYF
>NA|TRBV29-1|TRBJ2-5|TRBD2
TGCAGCGTTGTGGCGGGAGCACAGAAGACCCAGTACTTC
CSVVAGAQKTQYF
>few|TRBV30|TRBJ2-1|NA
TGTGCCTGGAGTGTCTCAGGCTATTACAATGAGCAGTTCTTC
CAWSVSGYYNEQFF
>NA|TRBV7-3|TRBJ2-3|NA
TGTGCCAGCAGCTTAAGGCGGACAGATACGCAGTATTTT
CASSLRRTDTQYF
>few|TRBV29-1|TRBJ2-5|NA
TGCAGCGTTGGTGGGTGGAGGGAGACCCAGTACTTC
CSVGGWRETQYF
>NA|TRBV6-1|TRBJ2-7|TRBD2
TGTGCCAGCAGAGATAGGACTAGCGGGGACTACGAGCAGTACTTC
CASRDRTSGDYEQYF
>NA|TRBV6-6|TRBJ2-2|NA
TGTGCCAGCTTGCGGTCCCCGAACACCGGGGAGCTGTTTTTT
CASLRSPNTGELFF
>NA|TRBV9|TRBJ1-2|TRBD1
TGTGCCAGCGGACCGGGACAGGGCCAACTCTATGGCTACACCTTC
CASGPGQGQLYGYTF
>NA|TRBV11-2|TRBJ2-1|NA
TGTGCCAGCAGCTCATTGGCGGGCCGGTACAATGAGCAGTTCTTC
CASSSLAGRYNEQFF
>NA|TRBV11-2|TRBJ1-2|TRBD1
TGTGCCAGCAGCTTAGCCCCGACAGGGAGCGACTATGGCTACACCTTC
CASSLAPTGSDYGYTF
>NA|TRBV11-1|TRBJ2-7|NA
TGTGCCAGCAGCTTCCGCCCGGTCTACGAGCAGTACTTC
CASSFRPVYEQYF
>once|TRBV19|TRBJ1-5|NA
TGTGCCAGTAGTATTTCGAACAGGCCTTATAGCAATCAGCCCCAGCATTTT
CASSISNRPYSNQPQHF
>NA|TRBV4-3|TRBJ2-2|NA
TGCGCCAGCAGCCAAGATCTCCTGTACACCGGGGAGCTGTTTTTT
CASSQDLLYTGELFF
>few|TRBV5-4|TRBJ2-5|TRBD2
TGTGCCAGCAGCTCCCCAACGGGTAGCGGGGGTGAGACCCAGTACTTC
CASSSPTGSGGETQYF
>NA|TRBV29-1|TRBJ2-1|NA
TGCAGCGTTGAACCCTCTGATCGTCTGGCCGTTGAGCAGTTCTTC
CSVEPSDRLAVEQFF
>NA|TRBV18|TRBJ2-2|TRBD2
TGTGCCAGCTCGCTACTGGGACTAGCGGTGAACACCGGGGAGCTGTTTTTT
CASSLLGLAVNTGELFF